This TCR beta chain is drawn from a study of blood T cells in healthy people across ages. This clonotype was recorded a few times. Its matching antigen is unknown. General study results and limits: The fall in TCR beta diversity per million T cells was roughly linear with age. The authors considered diversity estimates from one million T cells to be underestimates.

Sample-barcoded 5' priming and a J-beta primer mix drove a second PCR of about 7 to 12 cycles. Using its own MiXCR run on the 5' RACE reads, TCRdb lists one record per CDR3 protein. The table records 800,000 to 950,000 distinct CDR3 sequences, around 36% of them present only once. Donors were systemically healthy Caucasian individuals from Russia aged about 6 to 100 years. This clonotype was obtained from a man aged 18-30 years in good health. The sample consisted of blood.

This CDR3 reads CASSFRDAGELFF. The DNA of the CDR3 is TGTGCCAGCAGCTTTAGGGATGCCGGGGAGCTGTTTTTT. The chain combines TRBV7-9 with TRBJ2-2; unclear D gene. The CDR3 length is 13 residues. The germline gives CDR1 SEHNR, CDR2 FQNEAQ (reference sequence). Trimming pared 3 bases from V and 6 bases from J, leaving 8 bases between.